This T cell receptor (beta chain) was captured by sequencing in a study of blood T cell repertoires in COVID-19. Across the whole study: Donors in the United States, Italy and Spain gave samples during acute or convalescent COVID-19. PBMCs, B-cell-depleted T cells, or T cells were the source of the cDNA or gDNA that made up the material.

About this clone: The same CDR3 is also encoded by other DNA sequences in this sample.

Germline V gene sequence: CDR1 SGHRS, CDR2 YFSETQ. V lost 0 bases and J 5 bases, leaving 11 bases between the germline ends. The CDR3 loop spans 14 amino acids. As handled by the study authors: Estimates of nucleated cell counts were drawn from the amplification of reference gene primers. Produced via immunoSEQ multiplex PCR; TCRdb's table is partial and in-frame only. The V and J calls and clone size are taken from that table; D and trimming were inferred from the DNA. The sample consists of 150,000 to 160,000 clones, 75% to 80% of them appearing once. Sequenced material: peripheral blood. The clonotype was recovered from a man older than 75 with acute or convalescent COVID-19. The J gene is TRBJ2-5, the V gene TRBV5-1; the D gene is possibly TRBD1 (5 bases). The CDR3 here is CASSLGQSRETQYF. The CDR3 DNA follows: TGCGCCAGCAGCTTGGGACAGAGCAGGGAGACCCAGTACTTC. The whole variable domain, remainder taken from reference TRBV5-1 and TRBJ2-5, is KAGVTQTPRYLIKTRGQQVTLSCSPISGHRSVSWYQQTPGQGLQFLFEYFSETQRNKGNFPGRFSGRQFSNSRSEMNVSTLELGDSALYLCASSLGQSRETQYFGPGTRLLVL.